The source of this T cell receptor beta chain is a study of T cell changes during pregnancy in multiple sclerosis. The germline CDR1 and CDR2 sequences are KGHSH and LQKENI. V lost 5 bases and J 0 bases, leaving 13 bases between the germline ends. This CDR3 region has 15 residues. Method: immunoSEQ multiplex PCR; TCRdb's copy keeps in-frame clones and lacks some. The sample carries tens of thousands of clones, about 90% recorded once. The TCR sequence derives from a female donor with multiple sclerosis, enrolled in a pregnancy study. J is TRBJ1-1 and V is TRBV18; D is perhaps TRBD1 (6 bases). The material sequenced was CD4+ T cells from peripheral blood mononuclear cells, taken in the first trimester of pregnancy. CDR3 DNA sequence: TGTGCCAGCTCAGAACAGGGTACCATGAACACTGAAGCTTTCTTT. Translated: CASSEQGTMNTEAFF.